Here is one TCR beta chain with its context. What it binds is not known. There are 12 residues in the CDR3. Germline V gene sequence: CDR1 DFQATT, CDR2 SNEGSKA (reference sequence). cDNA encoding TCR beta was synthesized via 5'RACE template switching incorporating UMIs. For each CDR3 protein, TCRdb gives one entry from its re-call of the 5' RACE reads, without DNA. The listing contains about 260,000 distinct CDR3 sequences. The sample originates from a study of T cells expressing NK-cell markers. Study-level results: Several of the donors carried dominant NKG2C+ clonotypes that took up about 1.0-7.0% of their CD8+ T cells.

The chain uses TRBV20-1 and TRBJ2-4. Sequences were obtained from blood T cells: a sorted CD56 or NKG2C T cell subset, CD4+ or CD8+ T cells, or bulk PBMC T cells (not recorded which). The source is a young man in good health. This CDR3 reads CSATLVGNIQYF.